This T cell receptor (beta chain) was observed in a study of blood T cell repertoires in COVID-19 (dated by TCRdb to 2018 to 2021). In terms of the full investigation: The collaborator samples originated in the United States, Italy and Spain and spanned the acute and convalescent phases of COVID-19. Samples came from the ongoing ImmuneRACE study (first 160 participants) plus 1,254 subjects from 6 global collaborators. Where HLA class I and class II types were available, the types were taken from metadata supplied by the sample provider, not from assay-based typing. The prospective study material was composed of cDNA or gDNA derived from T cells, B-cell-depleted T cells, or PBMCs. A freely available public database, intended as a resource for researchers studying the immune response to SARS-CoV-2, is where the repertoires were released. Deeply sampled blood TCRbeta repertoires from subjects exposed to, actively infected with, or recovered from COVID-19 were included in the dataset. Sample metadata almost always included a de-identified subject ID, COVID-19 status, age in years and sex. What the study reported, not specific to this receptor: Clinical and demographic metadata were provided uncurated, with the amount varying by source and participant.

TCRbeta CDR3 regions were amplified from genomic DNA using the immunoSEQ Assay, a bias-controlled multiplex PCR. As for the original processing: Within the assay, amplification of reference gene primers was used to estimate how many nucleated cells each sample contained. To quantify the absolute abundance of each unique TCRbeta CDR3 rearrangement, sequence reads were collapsed and filtered. For each sample, productive Simpson clonality was calculated as the square root of Simpson's diversity index across productive rearrangements. The table comes from immuneACCESS by way of TCRdb, which keeps in-frame sequences with V and J called. Part of the clones is missing from these tables; in studies checked, under half for an unresolved V gene and the rest for unknown reasons. The DNA gave D and trimming, while V, J and clone size come from that table. In all, the sample holds 150,000 to 200,000 clones, and almost 80% of those were seen once. Of the sample, around 15% is held by the ten largest clones.

Points on this clone: Its antigen target is currently unknown. Per-base quality was not reported, and no clone a single base away is much larger than it.

CDR1 and CDR2, looked up from the germline V gene (reference sequence), are SGHKS and YYEKEE. The germline V end is reduced by 0 bases and the J end by 0 bases; junction bases left unmatched: 6. The CDR3 starts with the cysteine, ends with the phenylalanine, and has 19 residues. CDR3 DNA only is kept here, 57 bases in frame from base 1. The collaborating institutions used their own protocols to collect whole blood in K2EDTA tubes. For TCRbeta analysis, collaborators shipped samples as frozen whole blood, isolated PBMCs, or DNA extracted from either of those sample types. Sequenced: peripheral blood. This chain is built from TRBV5-5 and TRBJ2-6; 10 middle bases align to TRBD1. The sequence was collected from a man aged 55 to 70 with active or convalescent COVID-19. The nucleotide sequence reads TGTGCCAGCAGCTTGGCTGGGACAGGGGCTGCCTCTGGGGCCAACGTCCTGACTTTC. It codes for CASSLAGTGAASGANVLTF.